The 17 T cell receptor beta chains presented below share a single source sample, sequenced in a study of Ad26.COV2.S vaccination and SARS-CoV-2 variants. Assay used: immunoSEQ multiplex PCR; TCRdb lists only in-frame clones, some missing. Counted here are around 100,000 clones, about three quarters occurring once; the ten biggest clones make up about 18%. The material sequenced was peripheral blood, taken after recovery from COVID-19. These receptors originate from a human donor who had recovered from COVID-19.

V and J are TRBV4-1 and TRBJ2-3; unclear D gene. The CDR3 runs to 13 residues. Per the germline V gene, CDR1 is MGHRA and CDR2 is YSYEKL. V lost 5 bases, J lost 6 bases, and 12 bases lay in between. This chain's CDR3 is CASSTNIEDTQYF. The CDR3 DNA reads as TGCGCCAGCAGCACAAATATTGAGGATACGCAGTATTTT.

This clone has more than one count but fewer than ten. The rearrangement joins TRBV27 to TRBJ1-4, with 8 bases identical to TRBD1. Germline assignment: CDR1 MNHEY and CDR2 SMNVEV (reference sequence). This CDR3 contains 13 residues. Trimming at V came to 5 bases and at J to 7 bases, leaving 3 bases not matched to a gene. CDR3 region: CASSARGREKLFF. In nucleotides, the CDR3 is TGTGCCAGCAGTGCCAGGGGGCGTGAAAAACTGTTTTTT. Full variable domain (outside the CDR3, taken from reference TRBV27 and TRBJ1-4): EAQVTQNPRYLITVTGKKLTVTCSQNMNHEYMSWYRQDPGLGLRQIYYSMNVEVTDKGDVPEGYKVSRKEKRNFPLILESPSPNQTSLYFCASSARGREKLFFGSGTQLSVL.

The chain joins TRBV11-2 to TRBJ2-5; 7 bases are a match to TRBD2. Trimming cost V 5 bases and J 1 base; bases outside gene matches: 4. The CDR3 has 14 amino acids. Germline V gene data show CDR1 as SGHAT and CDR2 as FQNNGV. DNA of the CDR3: TGTGCCAGCAGCGCTCTAGCGGCCCAAGAGACCCAGTACTTC. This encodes CASSALAAQETQYF.

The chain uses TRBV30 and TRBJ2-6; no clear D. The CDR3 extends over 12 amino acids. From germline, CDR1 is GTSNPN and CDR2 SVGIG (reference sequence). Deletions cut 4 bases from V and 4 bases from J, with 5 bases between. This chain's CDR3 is CAWTVGANVLTF. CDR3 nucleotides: TGTGCCTGGACGGTGGGGGCCAACGTCCTGACTTTC.

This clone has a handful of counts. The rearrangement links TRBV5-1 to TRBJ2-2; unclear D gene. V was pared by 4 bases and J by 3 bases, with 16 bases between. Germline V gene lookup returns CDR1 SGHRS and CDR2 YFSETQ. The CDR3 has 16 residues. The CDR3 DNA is TGCGCCAGCAGCCCCGTTGGGTCAGAGGACACCGGGGAGCTGTTTTTT. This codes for CASSPVGSEDTGELFF.

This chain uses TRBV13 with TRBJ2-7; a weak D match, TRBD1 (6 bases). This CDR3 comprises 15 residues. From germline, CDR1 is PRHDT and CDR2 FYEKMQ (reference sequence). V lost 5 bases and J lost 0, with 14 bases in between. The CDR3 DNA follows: TGTGCCAGCAGCGGGATCAGGGGTCCCTCCTACGAGCAGTACTTC. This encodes CASSGIRGPSYEQYF.

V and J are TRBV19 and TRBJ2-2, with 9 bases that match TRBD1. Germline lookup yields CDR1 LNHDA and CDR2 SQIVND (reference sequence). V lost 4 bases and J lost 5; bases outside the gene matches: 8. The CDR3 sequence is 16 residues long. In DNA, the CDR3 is TGTGCCAGTAGTACCAGGGGGACAGGGAAAACCGGGGAGCTGTTTTTT. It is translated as CASSTRGTGKTGELFF.

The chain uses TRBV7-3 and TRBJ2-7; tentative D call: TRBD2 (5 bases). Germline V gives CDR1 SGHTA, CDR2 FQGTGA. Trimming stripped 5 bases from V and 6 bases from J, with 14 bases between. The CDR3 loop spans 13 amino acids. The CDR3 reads CASSALDGGEQYF. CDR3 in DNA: TGTGCCAGCAGCGCCCTCGATGGAGGCGAGCAGTACTTC.

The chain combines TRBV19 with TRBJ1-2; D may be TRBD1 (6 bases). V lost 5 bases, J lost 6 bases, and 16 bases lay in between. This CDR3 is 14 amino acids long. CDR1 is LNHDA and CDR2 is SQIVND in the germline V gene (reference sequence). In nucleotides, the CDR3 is TGTGCCAGTAGTGTAGTCACTGGGGGCAATGGCTACACCTTC. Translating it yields CASSVVTGGNGYTF.

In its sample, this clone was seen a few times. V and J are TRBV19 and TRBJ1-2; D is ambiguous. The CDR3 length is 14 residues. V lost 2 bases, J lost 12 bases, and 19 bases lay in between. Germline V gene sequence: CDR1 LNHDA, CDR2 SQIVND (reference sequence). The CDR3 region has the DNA TGTGCCAGTAGTATATCGTTCCGGGCCGACGGAGACACCTTC. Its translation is CASSISFRADGDTF.

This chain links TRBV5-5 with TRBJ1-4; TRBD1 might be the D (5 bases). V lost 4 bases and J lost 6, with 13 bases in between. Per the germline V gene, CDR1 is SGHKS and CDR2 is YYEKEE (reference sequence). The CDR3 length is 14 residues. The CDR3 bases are TGTGCCAGCAGCCTGGGACTCCTCGATGAAAAACTGTTTTTT. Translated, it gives CASSLGLLDEKLFF. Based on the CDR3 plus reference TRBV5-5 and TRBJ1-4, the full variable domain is DAGVTQSPTHLIKTRGQQVTLRCSPISGHKSVSWYQQVLGQGPQFIFQYYEKEERGRGNFPDRFSARQFPNYSSELNVNALLLGDSALYLCASSLGLLDEKLFFGSGTQLSVL.

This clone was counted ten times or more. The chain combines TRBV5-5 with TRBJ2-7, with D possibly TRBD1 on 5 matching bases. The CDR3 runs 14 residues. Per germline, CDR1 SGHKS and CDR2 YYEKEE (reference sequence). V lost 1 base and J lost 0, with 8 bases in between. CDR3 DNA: TGTGCCAGCAGCTTGACGGACACCTCCTACGAGCAGTACTTC. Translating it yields CASSLTDTSYEQYF.

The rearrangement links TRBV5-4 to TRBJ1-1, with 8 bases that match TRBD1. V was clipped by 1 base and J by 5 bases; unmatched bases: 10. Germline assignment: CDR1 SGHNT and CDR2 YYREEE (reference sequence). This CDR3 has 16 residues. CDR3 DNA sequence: TGTGCCAGCAGCTTGATGAAAGGACAGGGTATTACTGAAGCTTTCTTT. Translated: CASSLMKGQGITEAFF.

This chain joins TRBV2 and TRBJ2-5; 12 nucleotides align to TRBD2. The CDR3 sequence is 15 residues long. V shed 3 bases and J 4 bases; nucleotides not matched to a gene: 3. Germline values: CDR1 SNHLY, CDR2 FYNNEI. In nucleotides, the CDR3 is TGTGCCAGCAGTGATGAGACTAGCGGGGGAGAGACCCAGTACTTC. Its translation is CASSDETSGGETQYF.

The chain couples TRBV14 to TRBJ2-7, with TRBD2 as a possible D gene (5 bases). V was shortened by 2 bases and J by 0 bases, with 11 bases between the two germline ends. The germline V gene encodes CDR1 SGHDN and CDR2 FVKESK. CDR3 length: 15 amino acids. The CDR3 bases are TGTGCCAGCAGCCAACCGGGAAGGGCCTCCTACGAGCAGTACTTC. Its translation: CASSQPGRASYEQYF.

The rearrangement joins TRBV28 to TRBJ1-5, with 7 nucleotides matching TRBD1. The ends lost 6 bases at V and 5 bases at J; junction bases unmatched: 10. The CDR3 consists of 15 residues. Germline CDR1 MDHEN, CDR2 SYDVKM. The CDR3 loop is CASSPPGTDYQPQHF. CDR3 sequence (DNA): TGTGCCAGCAGCCCTCCCGGGACAGATTATCAGCCCCAGCATTTT.

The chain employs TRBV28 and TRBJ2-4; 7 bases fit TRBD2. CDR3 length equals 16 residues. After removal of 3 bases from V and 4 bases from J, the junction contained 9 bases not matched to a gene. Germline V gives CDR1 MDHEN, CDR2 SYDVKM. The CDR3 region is CASSFNRLAEKNIQYF. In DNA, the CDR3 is TGTGCCAGCAGTTTCAATCGACTAGCTGAAAAAAACATTCAGTACTTC.